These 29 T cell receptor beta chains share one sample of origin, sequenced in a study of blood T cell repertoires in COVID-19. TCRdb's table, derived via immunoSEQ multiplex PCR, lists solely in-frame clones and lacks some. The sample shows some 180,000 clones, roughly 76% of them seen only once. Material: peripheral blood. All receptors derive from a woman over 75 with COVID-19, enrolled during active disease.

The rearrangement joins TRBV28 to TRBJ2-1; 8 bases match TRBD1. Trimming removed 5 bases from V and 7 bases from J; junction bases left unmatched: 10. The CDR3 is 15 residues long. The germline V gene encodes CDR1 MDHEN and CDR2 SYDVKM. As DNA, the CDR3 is TGTGCCAGCAGTAAACTCAGGGGGCGGATAAATGAGCAGTTCTTC. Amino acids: CASSKLRGRINEQFF. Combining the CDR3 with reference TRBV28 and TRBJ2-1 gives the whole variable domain DVKVTQSSRYLVKRTGEKVFLECVQDMDHENMFWYRQDPGLGLRLIYFSYDVKMKEKGDIPEGYSVSREKKERFSLILESASTNQTSMYLCASSKLRGRINEQFFGPGTRLTVL.

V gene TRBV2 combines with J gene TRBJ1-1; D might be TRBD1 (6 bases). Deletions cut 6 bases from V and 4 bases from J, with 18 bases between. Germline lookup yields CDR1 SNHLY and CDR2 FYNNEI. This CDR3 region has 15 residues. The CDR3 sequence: CASRDFRGQGTEAFF. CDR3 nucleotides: TGTGCCAGCAGGGACTTCAGGGGCCAGGGCACTGAAGCTTTCTTT.

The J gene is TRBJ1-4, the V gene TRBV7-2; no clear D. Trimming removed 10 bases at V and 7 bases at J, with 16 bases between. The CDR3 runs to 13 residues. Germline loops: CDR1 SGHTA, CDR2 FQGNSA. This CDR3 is CAKKLGGGEKLFF. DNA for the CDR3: TGTGCCAAAAAACTGGGAGGAGGTGAAAAACTGTTTTTT.

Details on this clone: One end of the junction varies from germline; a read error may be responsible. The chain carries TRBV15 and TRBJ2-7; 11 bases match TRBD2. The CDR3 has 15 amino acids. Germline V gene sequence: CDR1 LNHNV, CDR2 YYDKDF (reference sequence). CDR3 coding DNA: TGTGCCACCAGAAAGACTAGCGGGGTTTCCTGCGAGCAGTACTTC. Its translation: CATRKTSGVSCEQYF.

The CDR3 bases are TGTGCCAGCAGAAGACAGGGGGAAAGTGTCCATGGCTACACCTTC. Translation gives CASRRQGESVHGYTF. The chain couples TRBV27 to TRBJ1-2; 9 nucleotides agree with TRBD1. The CDR3 is made up of 15 amino acids. The V gene's germline CDR1 is MNHEY and CDR2 SMNVEV (reference sequence). Trimming removed 6 bases from V and 6 bases from J; junction bases left unmatched: 11.

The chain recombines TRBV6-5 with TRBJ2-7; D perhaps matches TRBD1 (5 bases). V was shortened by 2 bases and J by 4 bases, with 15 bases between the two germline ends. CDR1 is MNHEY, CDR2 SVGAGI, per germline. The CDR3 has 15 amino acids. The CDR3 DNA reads TGTGCCAGCAGTTACAGGATCGACAGTGTGTACGAGCAGTACTTC. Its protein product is CASSYRIDSVYEQYF.

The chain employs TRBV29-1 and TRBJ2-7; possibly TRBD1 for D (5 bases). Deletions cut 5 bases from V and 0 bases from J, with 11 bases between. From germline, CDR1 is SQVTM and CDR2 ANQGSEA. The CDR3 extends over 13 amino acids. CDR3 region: CSVKRGSSYEQYF. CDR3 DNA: TGCAGCGTTAAAAGGGGAAGCTCCTACGAGCAGTACTTC.

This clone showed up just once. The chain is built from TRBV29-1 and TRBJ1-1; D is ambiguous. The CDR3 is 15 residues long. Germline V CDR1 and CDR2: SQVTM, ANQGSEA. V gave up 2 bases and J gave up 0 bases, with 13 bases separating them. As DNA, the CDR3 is TGCAGCGTTGAAAACCCCCAGCGAATGAACACTGAAGCTTTCTTT. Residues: CSVENPQRMNTEAFF.

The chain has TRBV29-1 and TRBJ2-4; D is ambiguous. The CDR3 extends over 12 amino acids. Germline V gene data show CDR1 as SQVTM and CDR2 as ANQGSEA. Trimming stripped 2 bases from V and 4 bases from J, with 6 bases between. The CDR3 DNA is TGCAGCGTTGAAACCCAGAAAAACATTCAGTACTTC. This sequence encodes CSVETQKNIQYF. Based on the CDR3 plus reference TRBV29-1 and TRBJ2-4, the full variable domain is SAVISQKPSRDICQRGTSLTIQCQVDSQVTMMFWYRQQPGQSLTLIATANQGSEATYESGFVIDKFPISRPNLTFSTLTVSNMSPEDSSIYLCSVETQKNIQYFGAGTRLSVL.

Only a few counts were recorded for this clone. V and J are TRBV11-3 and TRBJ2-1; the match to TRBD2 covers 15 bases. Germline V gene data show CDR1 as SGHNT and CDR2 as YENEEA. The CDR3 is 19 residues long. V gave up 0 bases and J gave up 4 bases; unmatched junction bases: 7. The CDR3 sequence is CASSLDREGLAGGYNEQFF. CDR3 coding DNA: TGTGCCAGCAGCTTAGATCGGGAAGGACTAGCGGGGGGGTACAATGAGCAGTTCTTC.

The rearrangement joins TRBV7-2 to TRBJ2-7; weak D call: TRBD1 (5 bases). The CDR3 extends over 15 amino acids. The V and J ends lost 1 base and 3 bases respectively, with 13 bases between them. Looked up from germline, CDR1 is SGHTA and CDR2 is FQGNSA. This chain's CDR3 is CASSLGQGRLYEQYF. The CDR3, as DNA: TGTGCCAGCAGCTTAGGGCAGGGCAGACTCTACGAGCAGTACTTC.

The CDR3: CARRAGTGYNQPQHF. DNA of the CDR3: TGTGCCAGAAGGGCCGGGACAGGGTACAATCAGCCCCAGCATTTT. The chain carries TRBV5-3 and TRBJ1-5; 9 bases line up with TRBD1. TRBV5-3 falls under the ORF class, with uncertain function. J lost 3 bases, V lost 5 bases, and 6 bases had no gene match. The CDR3 contains 15 residues.

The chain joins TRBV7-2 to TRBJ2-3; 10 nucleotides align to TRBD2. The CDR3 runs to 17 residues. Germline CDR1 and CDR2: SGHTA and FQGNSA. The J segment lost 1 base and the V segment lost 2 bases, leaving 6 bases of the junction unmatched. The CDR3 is CASSLRVLAGGTDTQYF. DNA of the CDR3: TGTGCCAGCAGCTTAAGGGTCCTAGCGGGGGGCACAGATACGCAGTATTTT.

The CDR3 DNA reads as TGCGCCAGCATGCGGGGAGGAAGCACAGATACGCAGTATTTT. Amino acid sequence: CASMRGGSTDTQYF. This rearrangement joins TRBV5-1 to TRBJ2-3; possible D gene TRBD2, 6 bases. V gave up 6 bases and J gave up 0 bases, with 11 bases separating them. The CDR3 is 14 residues long. Germline V gene lookup returns CDR1 SGHRS and CDR2 YFSETQ.

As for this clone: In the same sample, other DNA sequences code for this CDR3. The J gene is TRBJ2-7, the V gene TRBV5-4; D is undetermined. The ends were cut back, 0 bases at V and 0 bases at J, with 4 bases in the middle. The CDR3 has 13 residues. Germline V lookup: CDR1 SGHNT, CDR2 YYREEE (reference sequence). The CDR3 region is CASSLGSSYEQYF. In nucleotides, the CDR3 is TGTGCCAGCAGCTTGGGTAGCTCCTACGAGCAGTACTTC.

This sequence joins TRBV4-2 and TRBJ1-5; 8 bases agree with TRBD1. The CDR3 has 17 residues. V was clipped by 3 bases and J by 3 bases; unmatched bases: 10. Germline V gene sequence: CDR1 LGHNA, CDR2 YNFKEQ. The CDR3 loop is CASSQGDWTGFNQPQHF. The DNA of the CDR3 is TGTGCCAGCAGCCAGGGTGACTGGACAGGGTTCAATCAGCCCCAGCATTTT.

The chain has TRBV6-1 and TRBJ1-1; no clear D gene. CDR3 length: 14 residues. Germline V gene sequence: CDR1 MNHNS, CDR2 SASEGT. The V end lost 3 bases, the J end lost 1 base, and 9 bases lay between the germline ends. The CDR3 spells CASSDIRRNTEAFF. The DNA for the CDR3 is TGTGCCAGCAGTGATATACGTAGGAACACTGAAGCTTTCTTT.

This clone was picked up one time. CDR3 nucleotides: TGTGCCAGCAGTGACGGGACTAGCGGGAGTAGCCAAGAGACCCAGTACTTC. Its translation: CASSDGTSGSSQETQYF. This rearrangement joins TRBV2 to TRBJ2-5; 14 bases align to TRBD2. V trimming: 3 bases; J trimming: 1 base; junction bases outside the gene matches: 4. Germline values: CDR1 SNHLY, CDR2 FYNNEI. The CDR3 consists of 17 residues.

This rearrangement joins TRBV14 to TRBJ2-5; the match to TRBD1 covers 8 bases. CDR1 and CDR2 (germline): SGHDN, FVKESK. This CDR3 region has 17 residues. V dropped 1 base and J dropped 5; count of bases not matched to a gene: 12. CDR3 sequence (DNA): TGTGCCAGCAGCCAAGCCGGAAGAACAGGGGGAAGGGAGACCCAGTACTTC. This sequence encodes CASSQAGRTGGRETQYF.

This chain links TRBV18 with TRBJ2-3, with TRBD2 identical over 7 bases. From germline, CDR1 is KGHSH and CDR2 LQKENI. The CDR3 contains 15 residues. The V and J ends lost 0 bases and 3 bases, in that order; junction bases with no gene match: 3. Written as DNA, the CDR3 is TGTGCCAGCTCACCACCAAGCGGGGCGACAGATACGCAGTATTTT. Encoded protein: CASSPPSGATDTQYF.

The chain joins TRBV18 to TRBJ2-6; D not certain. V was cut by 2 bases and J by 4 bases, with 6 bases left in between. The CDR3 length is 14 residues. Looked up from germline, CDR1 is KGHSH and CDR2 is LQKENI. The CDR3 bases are TGTGCCAGCTCACCATCTACCGGGGCCAACGTCCTGACTTTC. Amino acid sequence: CASSPSTGANVLTF.

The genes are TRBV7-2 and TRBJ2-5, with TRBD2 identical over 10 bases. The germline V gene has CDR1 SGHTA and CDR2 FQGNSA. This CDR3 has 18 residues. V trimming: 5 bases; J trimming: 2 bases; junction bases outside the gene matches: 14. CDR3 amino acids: CASSLQLGGAGGQETQYF. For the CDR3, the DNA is TGTGCCAGCAGCCTACAGCTGGGCGGAGCGGGGGGGCAAGAGACCCAGTACTTC.

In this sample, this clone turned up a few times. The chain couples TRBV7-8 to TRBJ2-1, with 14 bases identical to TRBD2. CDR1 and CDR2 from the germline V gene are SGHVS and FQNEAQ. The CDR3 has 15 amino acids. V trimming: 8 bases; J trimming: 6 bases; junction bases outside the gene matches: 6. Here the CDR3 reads CASGTSGRSGNEQFF. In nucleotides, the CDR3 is TGTGCCAGCGGGACTAGCGGGAGATCTGGCAATGAGCAGTTCTTC.

The CDR3, as DNA: TGTGCCAGCAGCTTAGCCCCTGAAGAGACCCAGTACTTC. This sequence encodes CASSLAPEETQYF. V usage is TRBV11-2 and J usage is TRBJ2-5; D call uncertain. The V gene's germline CDR1 is SGHAT and CDR2 FQNNGV. There are 13 residues in the CDR3. V was pared by 1 base and J by 3 bases, with 6 bases between.

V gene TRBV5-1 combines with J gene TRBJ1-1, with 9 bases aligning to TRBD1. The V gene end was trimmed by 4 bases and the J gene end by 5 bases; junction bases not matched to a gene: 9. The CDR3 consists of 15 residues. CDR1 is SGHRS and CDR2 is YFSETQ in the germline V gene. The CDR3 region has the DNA TGCGCCAGCAGCGATCCGGGACAGGGAGAGACTGAAGCTTTCTTT. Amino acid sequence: CASSDPGQGETEAFF. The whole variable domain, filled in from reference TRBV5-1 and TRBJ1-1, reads KAGVTQTPRYLIKTRGQQVTLSCSPISGHRSVSWYQQTPGQGLQFLFEYFSETQRNKGNFPGRFSGRQFSNSRSEMNVSTLELGDSALYLCASSDPGQGETEAFFGQGTRLTVV.

Here the CDR3 reads CASTGTPYYEQYF. The CDR3 coding sequence is TGTGCCAGCACCGGGACACCTTATTACGAGCAGTACTTC. V and J are TRBV6-5 and TRBJ2-7, with D tentatively TRBD1 (6 bases). Trimming shortened V by 7 bases and J by 4 bases, and 14 bases separated the two germline ends. CDR1 MNHEY and CDR2 SVGAGI come from the germline V gene. The length of the CDR3 is 13 residues.

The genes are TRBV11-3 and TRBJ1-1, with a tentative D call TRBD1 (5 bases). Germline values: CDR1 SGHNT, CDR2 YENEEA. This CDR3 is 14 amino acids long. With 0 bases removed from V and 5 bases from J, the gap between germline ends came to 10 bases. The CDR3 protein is CASSLDRARTEAFF. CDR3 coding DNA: TGTGCCAGCAGCTTAGACAGGGCGAGGACTGAAGCTTTCTTT.

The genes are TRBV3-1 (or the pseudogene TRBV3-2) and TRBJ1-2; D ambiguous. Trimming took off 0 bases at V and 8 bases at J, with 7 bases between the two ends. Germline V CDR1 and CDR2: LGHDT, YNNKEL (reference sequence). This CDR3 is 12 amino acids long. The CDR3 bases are TGTGCCAGCAGCCAAGAAGGCAGGGGCTACACCTTC. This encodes CASSQEGRGYTF.

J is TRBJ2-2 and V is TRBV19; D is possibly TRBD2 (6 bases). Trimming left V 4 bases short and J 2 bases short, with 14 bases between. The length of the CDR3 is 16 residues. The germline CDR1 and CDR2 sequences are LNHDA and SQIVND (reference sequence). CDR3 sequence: CASSTELAFNTGELFF. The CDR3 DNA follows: TGTGCCAGTAGTACCGAGCTAGCGTTCAACACCGGGGAGCTGTTTTTT.